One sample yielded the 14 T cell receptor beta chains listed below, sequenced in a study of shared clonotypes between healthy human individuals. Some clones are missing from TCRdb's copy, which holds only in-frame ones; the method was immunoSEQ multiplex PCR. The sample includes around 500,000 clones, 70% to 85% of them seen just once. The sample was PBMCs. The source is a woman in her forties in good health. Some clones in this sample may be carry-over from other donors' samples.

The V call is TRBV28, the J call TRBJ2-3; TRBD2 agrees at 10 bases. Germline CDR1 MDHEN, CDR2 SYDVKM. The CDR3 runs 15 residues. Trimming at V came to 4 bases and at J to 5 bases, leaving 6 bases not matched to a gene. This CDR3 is CASSSPSSGRDTQYF. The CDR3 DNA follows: TGTGCCAGCAGTTCCCCTTCTAGCGGGAGAGATACGCAGTATTTT. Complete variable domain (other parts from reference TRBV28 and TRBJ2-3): DVKVTQSSRYLVKRTGEKVFLECVQDMDHENMFWYRQDPGLGLRLIYFSYDVKMKEKGDIPEGYSVSREKKERFSLILESASTNQTSMYLCASSSPSSGRDTQYFGPGTRLTVL.

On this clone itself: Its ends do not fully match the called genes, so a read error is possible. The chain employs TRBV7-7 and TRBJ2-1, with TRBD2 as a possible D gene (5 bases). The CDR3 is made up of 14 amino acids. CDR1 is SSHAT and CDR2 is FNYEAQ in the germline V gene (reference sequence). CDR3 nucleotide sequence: TGTGCTAGCAGCCCGGGAACAGCCGACCATGAGCAGTTCTTC. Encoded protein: CASSPGTADHEQFF.

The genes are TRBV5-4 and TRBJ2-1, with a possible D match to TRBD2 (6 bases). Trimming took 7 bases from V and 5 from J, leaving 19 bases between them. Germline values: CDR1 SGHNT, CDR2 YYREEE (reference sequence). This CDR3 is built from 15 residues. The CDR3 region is CASRREYGTDNEQFF. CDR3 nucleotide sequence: TGTGCCAGCCGACGAGAATACGGGACTGACAATGAGCAGTTCTTC.

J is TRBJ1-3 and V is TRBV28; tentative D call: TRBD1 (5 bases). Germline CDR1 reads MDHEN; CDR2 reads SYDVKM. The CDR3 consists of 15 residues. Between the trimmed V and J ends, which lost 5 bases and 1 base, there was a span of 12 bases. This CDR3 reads CASSLGTNSGNTIYF. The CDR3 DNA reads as TGTGCCAGCAGTCTAGGGACTAATTCTGGAAACACCATATATTTT.

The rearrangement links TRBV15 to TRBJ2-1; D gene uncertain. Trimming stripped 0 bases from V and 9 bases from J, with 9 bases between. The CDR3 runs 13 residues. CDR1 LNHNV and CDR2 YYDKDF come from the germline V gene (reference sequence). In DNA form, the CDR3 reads TGTGCCACCAGCAGAGATTCGACGCGTGAGCAGTTCTTC. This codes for CATSRDSTREQFF. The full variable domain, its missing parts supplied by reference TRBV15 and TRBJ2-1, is DAMVIQNPRYQVTQFGKPVTLSCSQTLNHNVMYWYQQKSSQAPKLLFHYYDKDFNNEADTPDNFQSRRPNTSFCFLDIRSPGLGDTAMYLCATSRDSTREQFFGPGTRLTVL.

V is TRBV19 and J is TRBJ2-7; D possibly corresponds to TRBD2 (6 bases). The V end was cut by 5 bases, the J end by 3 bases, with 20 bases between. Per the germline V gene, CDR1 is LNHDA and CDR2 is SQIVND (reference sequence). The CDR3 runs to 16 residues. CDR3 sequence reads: CASSPALGGSGYEQYF. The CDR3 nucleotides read TGTGCCAGTAGTCCAGCCCTTGGGGGGAGTGGCTACGAGCAGTACTTC.

CDR3 loop: CSVDEGGETQYF. CDR3 DNA: TGCAGCGTTGATGAGGGGGGGGAGACCCAGTACTTC. This chain links TRBV29-1 with TRBJ2-5; tentative D call: TRBD2 (7 bases). Per the germline V gene, CDR1 is SQVTM and CDR2 is ANQGSEA. The CDR3 spans 12 residues. Trimming cost V 3 bases and J 5 bases, with 10 bases left between them.

The DNA for the CDR3 is TGCGCCAGCAGCTTGGACTTGGGCGGAACGCTGTCTACAGATACGCAGTATTTT. The encoded protein is CASSLDLGGTLSTDTQYF. The chain is built from TRBV5-1 and TRBJ2-3; D remains unclear. V was shortened by 0 bases and J by 3 bases, with 20 bases between the two germline ends. From germline, CDR1 is SGHRS and CDR2 YFSETQ. The CDR3 has 18 amino acids. Supplemented by reference TRBV5-1 and TRBJ2-3, the full variable domain reads KAGVTQTPRYLIKTRGQQVTLSCSPISGHRSVSWYQQTPGQGLQFLFEYFSETQRNKGNFPGRFSGRQFSNSRSEMNVSTLELGDSALYLCASSLDLGGTLSTDTQYFGPGTRLTVL.

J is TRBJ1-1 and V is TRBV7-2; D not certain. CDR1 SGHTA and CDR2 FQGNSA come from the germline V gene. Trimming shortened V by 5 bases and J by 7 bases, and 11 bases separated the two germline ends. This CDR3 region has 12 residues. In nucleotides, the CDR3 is TGTGCCAGCAGCCCCGTGCCCGGTGAAGCTTTCTTT. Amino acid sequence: CASSPVPGEAFF.

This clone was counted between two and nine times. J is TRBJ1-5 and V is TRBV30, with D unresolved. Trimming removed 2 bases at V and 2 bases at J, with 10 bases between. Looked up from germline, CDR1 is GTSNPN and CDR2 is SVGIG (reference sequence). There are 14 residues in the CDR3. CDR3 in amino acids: CAWSRLRGNQPQHF. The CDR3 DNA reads TGTGCCTGGAGTCGCCTACGCGGCAATCAGCCCCAGCATTTT.

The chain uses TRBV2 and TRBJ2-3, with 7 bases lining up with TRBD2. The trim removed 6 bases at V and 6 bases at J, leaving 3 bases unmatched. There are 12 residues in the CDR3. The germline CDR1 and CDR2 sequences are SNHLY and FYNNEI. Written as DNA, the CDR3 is TGTGCCAGCAGCCGAGCGGGGGATACGCAGTATTTT. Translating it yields CASSRAGDTQYF.

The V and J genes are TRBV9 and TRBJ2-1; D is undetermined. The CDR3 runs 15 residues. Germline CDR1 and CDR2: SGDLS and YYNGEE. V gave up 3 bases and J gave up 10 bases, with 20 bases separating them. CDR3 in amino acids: CASSESPTLVQEQFF. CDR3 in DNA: TGTGCCAGCAGCGAATCACCCACCCTAGTGCAAGAGCAGTTCTTC.

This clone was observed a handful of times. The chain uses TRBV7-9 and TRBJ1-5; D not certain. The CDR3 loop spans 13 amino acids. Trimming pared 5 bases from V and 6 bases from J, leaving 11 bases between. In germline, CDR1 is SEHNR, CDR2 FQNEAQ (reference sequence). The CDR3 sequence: CASSPGWGQPQHF. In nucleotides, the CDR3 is TGTGCCAGCAGCCCGGGTTGGGGTCAGCCCCAGCATTTT.

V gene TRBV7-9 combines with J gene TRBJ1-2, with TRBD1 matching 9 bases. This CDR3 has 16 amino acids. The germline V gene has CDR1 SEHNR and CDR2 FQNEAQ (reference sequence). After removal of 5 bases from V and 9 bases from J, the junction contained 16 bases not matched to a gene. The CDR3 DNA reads TGTGCCAGCAGCACAAATCTAGCGGGACAGGGCGGGCGCTACACCTTC. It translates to CASSTNLAGQGGRYTF. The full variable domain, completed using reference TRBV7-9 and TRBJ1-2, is DTGVSQNPRHKITKRGQNVTFRCDPISEHNRLYWYRQTLGQGPEFLTYFQNEAQLEKSRLLSDRFSAERPKGSFSTLEIQRTEQGDSAMYLCASSTNLAGQGGRYTFGSGTRLTVV.